What follows are 3 T cell receptor beta chains derived from one specimen sequenced in a study of graft-versus-host responses after intestinal transplantation. Assay used: immunoSEQ multiplex PCR; TCRdb lists only in-frame clones, some missing. Of under 9,500 clones in the sample, more than 30% were seen once. The researchers put some 200,000 CFSE-labeled responder cells into plates with some 200,000 irradiated, violet-dye-labeled stimulator cells. The source material was alloreactive CD8+ T cells from a mixed lymphocyte reaction culture, sampled before transplantation. Indicated subset: CFSE-low proliferating T cells sorted from roughly six-day pre-transplant mixed lymphocyte reaction (GvH or HvG direction). These receptors were collected from a human patient who was an organ donor for intestinal transplantation.

By share of the sample, this clone is large. The chain is built from TRBV7-8 and TRBJ2-7; D remains ambiguous. CDR1 and CDR2 from the germline V gene are SGHVS and FQNEAQ. V was pared by 1 base and J by 5 bases, with 15 bases between. The CDR3 has 15 amino acids. The CDR3 is CASSLGAGSFDEQYF. The CDR3 DNA follows: TGTGCCAGCAGCTTAGGGGCAGGTAGTTTCGACGAGCAGTACTTC.

This clone was seen more than once but under ten times. The rearrangement uses TRBV5-1 and TRBJ1-1; TRBD1 might be the D (6 bases). This CDR3 has 15 amino acids. Between the trimmed V and J ends, which lost 4 bases and 0 bases, there was a span of 13 bases. The germline V gene encodes CDR1 SGHRS and CDR2 YFSETQ. CDR3: CASSVNRVMNTEAFF. The CDR3 DNA reads TGCGCCAGCAGCGTAAACAGGGTTATGAACACTGAAGCTTTCTTT.

The sample holds a few counts of this clone. The rearrangement uses TRBV9 and TRBJ2-1, with 9 bases fitting TRBD2. This CDR3 region has 21 residues. The V and J ends lost 0 bases and 6 bases, in that order; junction bases with no gene match: 22. The V gene's germline CDR1 is SGDLS and CDR2 YYNGEE. The CDR3 nucleotides read TGTGCCAGCAGCGTAGAGCCCCACCCGGGGTCAGGCGGGAGGGCCGGCAATGAGCAGTTCTTC. It translates to CASSVEPHPGSGGRAGNEQFF.